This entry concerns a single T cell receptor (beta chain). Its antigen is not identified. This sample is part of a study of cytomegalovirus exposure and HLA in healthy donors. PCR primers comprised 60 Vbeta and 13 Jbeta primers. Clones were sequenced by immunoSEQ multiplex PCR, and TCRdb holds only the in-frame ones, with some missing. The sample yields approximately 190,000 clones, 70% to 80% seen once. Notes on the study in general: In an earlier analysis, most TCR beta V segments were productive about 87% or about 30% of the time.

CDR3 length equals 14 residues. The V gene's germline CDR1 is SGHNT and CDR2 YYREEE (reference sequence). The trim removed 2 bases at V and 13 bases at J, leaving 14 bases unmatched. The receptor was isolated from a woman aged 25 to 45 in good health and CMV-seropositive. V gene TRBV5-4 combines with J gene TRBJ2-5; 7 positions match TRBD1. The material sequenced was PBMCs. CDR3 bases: TGTGCCAGCAGCTTTCGTACAGGGGATGGATTGGTGTACTTC. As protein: CASSFRTGDGLVYF. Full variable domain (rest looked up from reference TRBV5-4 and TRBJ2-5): ETGVTQSPTHLIKTRGQQVTLRCSSQSGHNTVSWYQQALGQGPQFIFQYYREEENGRGNFPPRFSGLQFPNYSSELNVNALELDDSALYLCASSFRTGDGLVYFGPGTRLLVL.